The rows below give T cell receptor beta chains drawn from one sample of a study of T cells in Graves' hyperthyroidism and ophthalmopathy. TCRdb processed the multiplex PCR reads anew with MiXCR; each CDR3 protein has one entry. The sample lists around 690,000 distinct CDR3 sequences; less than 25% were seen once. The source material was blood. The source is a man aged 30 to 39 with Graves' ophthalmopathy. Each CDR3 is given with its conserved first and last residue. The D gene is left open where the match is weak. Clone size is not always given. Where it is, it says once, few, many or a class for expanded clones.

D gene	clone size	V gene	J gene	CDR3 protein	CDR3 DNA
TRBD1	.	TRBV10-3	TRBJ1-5	CATSTGEGNQPQHF	TGTGCCACCTCCACAGGGGAGGGCAATCAGCCCCAGCATTTT
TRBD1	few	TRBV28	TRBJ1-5	CASSTDRANQPQHF	TGTGCCAGCAGTACGGACAGGGCAAATCAGCCCCAGCATTTT
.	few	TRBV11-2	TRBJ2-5	CASSSRPLKGSGVAQYF	TGTGCCAGCAGCTCACGCCCGCTGAAGGGTTCCGGGGTGGCCCAGTACTTC
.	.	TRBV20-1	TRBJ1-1	CSAPRGGTEAFF	TGCAGTGCCCCTAGGGGGGGCACTGAAGCTTTCTTT
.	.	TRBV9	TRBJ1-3	CASSPQLSGNTIYF	TGTGCCAGCAGCCCCCAGCTCTCTGGAAACACCATATATTTT
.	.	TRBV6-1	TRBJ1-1	CASSDPWTEAFF	TGTGCCAGCAGTGATCCGTGGACTGAAGCTTTCTTT
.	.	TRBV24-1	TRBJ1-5	CATSDSRQSDQPQHF	TGTGCCACCAGTGATTCCCGACAATCCGATCAGCCCCAGCATTTT
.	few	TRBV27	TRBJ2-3	CASSLRVGDTQYF	TGTGCCAGCAGTTTGAGGGTGGGAGATACGCAGTATTTT
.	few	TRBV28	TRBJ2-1	CATLGDNEQFF	TGTGCCACCCTCGGGGACAATGAGCAGTTCTTC
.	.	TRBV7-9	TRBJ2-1	CASSLVLGVGEQFF	TGTGCCAGCAGCTTAGTCCTGGGAGTCGGGGAGCAGTTCTTC
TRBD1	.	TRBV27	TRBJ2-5	CASSLGQGGGETQYF	TGTGCCAGCAGTTTAGGACAGGGGGGGGGGGAGACCCAGTACTTC
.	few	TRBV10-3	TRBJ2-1	CAISDPAELYNEQFF	TGTGCCATCAGTGACCCAGCGGAACTATACAATGAGCAGTTCTTC
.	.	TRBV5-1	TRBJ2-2	CASSPVRAGNTGELFF	TGCGCCAGCAGCCCTGTGAGGGCTGGGAACACCGGGGAGCTGTTTTTT
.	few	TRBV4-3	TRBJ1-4	CASSQAGPGEKLFF	TGCGCCAGCAGCCAGGCAGGGCCGGGGGAAAAACTGTTTTTT
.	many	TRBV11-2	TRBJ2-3	CASSLVAGQAAAADTQYF	TGTGCCAGCAGCTTAGTAGCGGGACAGGCCGCAGCGGCGGATACGCAGTATTTT
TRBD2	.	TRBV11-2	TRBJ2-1	CASSSGARGRVGEQFF	TGTGCCAGCAGCTCGGGGGCTCGCGGGAGGGTCGGGGAGCAGTTCTTC
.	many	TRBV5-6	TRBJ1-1	CASSRATQAFF	TGTGCCAGCAGCAGGGCCACGCAAGCTTTCTTT
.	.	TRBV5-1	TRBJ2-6	CASSLASLVELGSGANVLTF	TGCGCCAGCAGCTTGGCGTCGTTAGTGGAACTCGGCTCTGGGGCCAACGTCCTGACTTTC
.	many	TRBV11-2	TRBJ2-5	CASSLDGSAGRRETQYF	TGTGCCAGCAGCTTAGATGGATCGGCAGGGAGGAGGGAGACCCAGTACTTC
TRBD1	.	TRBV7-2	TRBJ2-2	CASSSDPGTGGIGELFF	TGTGCCAGCAGCTCGGACCCCGGGACAGGGGGCATCGGGGAGCTGTTTTTT
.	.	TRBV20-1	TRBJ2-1	CSARKTGTKIYNEQFF	TGCAGTGCTAGAAAAACCGGGACCAAAATCTACAATGAGCAGTTCTTC
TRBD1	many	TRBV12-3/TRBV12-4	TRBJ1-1	CASSPSIRGLEDTEAFF	TGTGCCAGCAGTCCTTCCATCAGGGGGCTTGAGGACACTGAAGCTTTCTTT
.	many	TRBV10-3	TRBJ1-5	CAISDGYGNQPQHF	TGTGCCATCAGTGACGGGTACGGCAATCAGCCCCAGCATTTT
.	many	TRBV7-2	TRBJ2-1	CASSLAGLGYNEQFF	TGTGCCAGCAGCTTAGCGGGATTGGGTTACAATGAGCAGTTCTTC
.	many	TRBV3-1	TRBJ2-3	CASSPAVGSTDTQYF	TGTGCCAGCAGCCCGGCCGTAGGGAGTACAGATACGCAGTATTTT
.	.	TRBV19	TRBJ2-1	CASSIGRSTYNEQFF	TGTGCCAGTAGTATAGGACGATCCACCTACAATGAGCAGTTCTTC
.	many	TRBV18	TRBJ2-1	CASSPYDGSYNEQFF	TGTGCCAGCTCACCCTACGACGGCTCCTACAATGAGCAGTTCTTC
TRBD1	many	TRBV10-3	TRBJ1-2	CAISDPMTGLVGYTF	TGTGCCATCAGTGACCCAATGACAGGGCTGGTAGGCTACACCTTC
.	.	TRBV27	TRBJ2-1	CASSPTSWAGQSYNEQFF	TGTGCCAGCAGTCCTACTTCCTGGGCCGGCCAATCCTACAATGAGCAGTTCTTC
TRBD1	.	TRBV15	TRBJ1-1	CATSKQGSEAFF	TGTGCCACCAGCAAACAGGGGTCTGAAGCTTTCTTT
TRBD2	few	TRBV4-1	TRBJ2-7	CASSQSGLGIYEQYF	TGCGCCAGCAGCCAATCGGGACTAGGGATCTACGAGCAGTACTTC
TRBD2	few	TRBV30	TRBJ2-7	CAWDPGLAVYEQYF	TGTGCCTGGGACCCGGGACTAGCGGTCTACGAGCAGTACTTC
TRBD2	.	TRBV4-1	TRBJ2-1	CASSPGLEWGNEQFF	TGCGCCAGCAGCCCTGGACTAGAATGGGGGAATGAGCAGTTCTTC
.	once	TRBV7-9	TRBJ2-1	CASSSIRTEQFF	TGTGCCAGCAGCTCCATCCGGACCGAGCAGTTCTTC
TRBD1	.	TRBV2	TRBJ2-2	CASSVGQGFAGELFF	TGTGCCAGCAGTGTGGGACAGGGGTTTGCCGGGGAGCTGTTTTTT
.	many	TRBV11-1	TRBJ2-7	CASSLGVATYEQYF	TGTGCCAGCAGCTTAGGGGTCGCAACCTACGAGCAGTACTTC
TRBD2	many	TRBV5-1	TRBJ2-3	CASSKGLETDTQYF	TGCGCCAGCAGCAAAGGACTAGAAACAGATACGCAGTATTTT
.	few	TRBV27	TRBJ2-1	CASSFYGNEQFF	TGTGCCAGCAGTTTCTACGGAAATGAGCAGTTCTTC
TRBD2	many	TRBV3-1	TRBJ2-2	CASSQGPGLAGGGGELFF	TGTGCCAGCAGCCAAGGTCCGGGCCTAGCGGGAGGAGGCGGGGAGCTGTTTTTT
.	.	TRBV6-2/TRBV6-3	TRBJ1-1	CASSYRRTSPRREAFF	TGTGCCAGCAGTTACCGAAGGACCTCCCCACGTCGGGAAGCTTTCTTT
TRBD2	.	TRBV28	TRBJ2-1	CASSFWREDGNEQFF	TGTGCCAGCAGTTTTTGGCGGGAGGACGGCAATGAGCAGTTCTTC